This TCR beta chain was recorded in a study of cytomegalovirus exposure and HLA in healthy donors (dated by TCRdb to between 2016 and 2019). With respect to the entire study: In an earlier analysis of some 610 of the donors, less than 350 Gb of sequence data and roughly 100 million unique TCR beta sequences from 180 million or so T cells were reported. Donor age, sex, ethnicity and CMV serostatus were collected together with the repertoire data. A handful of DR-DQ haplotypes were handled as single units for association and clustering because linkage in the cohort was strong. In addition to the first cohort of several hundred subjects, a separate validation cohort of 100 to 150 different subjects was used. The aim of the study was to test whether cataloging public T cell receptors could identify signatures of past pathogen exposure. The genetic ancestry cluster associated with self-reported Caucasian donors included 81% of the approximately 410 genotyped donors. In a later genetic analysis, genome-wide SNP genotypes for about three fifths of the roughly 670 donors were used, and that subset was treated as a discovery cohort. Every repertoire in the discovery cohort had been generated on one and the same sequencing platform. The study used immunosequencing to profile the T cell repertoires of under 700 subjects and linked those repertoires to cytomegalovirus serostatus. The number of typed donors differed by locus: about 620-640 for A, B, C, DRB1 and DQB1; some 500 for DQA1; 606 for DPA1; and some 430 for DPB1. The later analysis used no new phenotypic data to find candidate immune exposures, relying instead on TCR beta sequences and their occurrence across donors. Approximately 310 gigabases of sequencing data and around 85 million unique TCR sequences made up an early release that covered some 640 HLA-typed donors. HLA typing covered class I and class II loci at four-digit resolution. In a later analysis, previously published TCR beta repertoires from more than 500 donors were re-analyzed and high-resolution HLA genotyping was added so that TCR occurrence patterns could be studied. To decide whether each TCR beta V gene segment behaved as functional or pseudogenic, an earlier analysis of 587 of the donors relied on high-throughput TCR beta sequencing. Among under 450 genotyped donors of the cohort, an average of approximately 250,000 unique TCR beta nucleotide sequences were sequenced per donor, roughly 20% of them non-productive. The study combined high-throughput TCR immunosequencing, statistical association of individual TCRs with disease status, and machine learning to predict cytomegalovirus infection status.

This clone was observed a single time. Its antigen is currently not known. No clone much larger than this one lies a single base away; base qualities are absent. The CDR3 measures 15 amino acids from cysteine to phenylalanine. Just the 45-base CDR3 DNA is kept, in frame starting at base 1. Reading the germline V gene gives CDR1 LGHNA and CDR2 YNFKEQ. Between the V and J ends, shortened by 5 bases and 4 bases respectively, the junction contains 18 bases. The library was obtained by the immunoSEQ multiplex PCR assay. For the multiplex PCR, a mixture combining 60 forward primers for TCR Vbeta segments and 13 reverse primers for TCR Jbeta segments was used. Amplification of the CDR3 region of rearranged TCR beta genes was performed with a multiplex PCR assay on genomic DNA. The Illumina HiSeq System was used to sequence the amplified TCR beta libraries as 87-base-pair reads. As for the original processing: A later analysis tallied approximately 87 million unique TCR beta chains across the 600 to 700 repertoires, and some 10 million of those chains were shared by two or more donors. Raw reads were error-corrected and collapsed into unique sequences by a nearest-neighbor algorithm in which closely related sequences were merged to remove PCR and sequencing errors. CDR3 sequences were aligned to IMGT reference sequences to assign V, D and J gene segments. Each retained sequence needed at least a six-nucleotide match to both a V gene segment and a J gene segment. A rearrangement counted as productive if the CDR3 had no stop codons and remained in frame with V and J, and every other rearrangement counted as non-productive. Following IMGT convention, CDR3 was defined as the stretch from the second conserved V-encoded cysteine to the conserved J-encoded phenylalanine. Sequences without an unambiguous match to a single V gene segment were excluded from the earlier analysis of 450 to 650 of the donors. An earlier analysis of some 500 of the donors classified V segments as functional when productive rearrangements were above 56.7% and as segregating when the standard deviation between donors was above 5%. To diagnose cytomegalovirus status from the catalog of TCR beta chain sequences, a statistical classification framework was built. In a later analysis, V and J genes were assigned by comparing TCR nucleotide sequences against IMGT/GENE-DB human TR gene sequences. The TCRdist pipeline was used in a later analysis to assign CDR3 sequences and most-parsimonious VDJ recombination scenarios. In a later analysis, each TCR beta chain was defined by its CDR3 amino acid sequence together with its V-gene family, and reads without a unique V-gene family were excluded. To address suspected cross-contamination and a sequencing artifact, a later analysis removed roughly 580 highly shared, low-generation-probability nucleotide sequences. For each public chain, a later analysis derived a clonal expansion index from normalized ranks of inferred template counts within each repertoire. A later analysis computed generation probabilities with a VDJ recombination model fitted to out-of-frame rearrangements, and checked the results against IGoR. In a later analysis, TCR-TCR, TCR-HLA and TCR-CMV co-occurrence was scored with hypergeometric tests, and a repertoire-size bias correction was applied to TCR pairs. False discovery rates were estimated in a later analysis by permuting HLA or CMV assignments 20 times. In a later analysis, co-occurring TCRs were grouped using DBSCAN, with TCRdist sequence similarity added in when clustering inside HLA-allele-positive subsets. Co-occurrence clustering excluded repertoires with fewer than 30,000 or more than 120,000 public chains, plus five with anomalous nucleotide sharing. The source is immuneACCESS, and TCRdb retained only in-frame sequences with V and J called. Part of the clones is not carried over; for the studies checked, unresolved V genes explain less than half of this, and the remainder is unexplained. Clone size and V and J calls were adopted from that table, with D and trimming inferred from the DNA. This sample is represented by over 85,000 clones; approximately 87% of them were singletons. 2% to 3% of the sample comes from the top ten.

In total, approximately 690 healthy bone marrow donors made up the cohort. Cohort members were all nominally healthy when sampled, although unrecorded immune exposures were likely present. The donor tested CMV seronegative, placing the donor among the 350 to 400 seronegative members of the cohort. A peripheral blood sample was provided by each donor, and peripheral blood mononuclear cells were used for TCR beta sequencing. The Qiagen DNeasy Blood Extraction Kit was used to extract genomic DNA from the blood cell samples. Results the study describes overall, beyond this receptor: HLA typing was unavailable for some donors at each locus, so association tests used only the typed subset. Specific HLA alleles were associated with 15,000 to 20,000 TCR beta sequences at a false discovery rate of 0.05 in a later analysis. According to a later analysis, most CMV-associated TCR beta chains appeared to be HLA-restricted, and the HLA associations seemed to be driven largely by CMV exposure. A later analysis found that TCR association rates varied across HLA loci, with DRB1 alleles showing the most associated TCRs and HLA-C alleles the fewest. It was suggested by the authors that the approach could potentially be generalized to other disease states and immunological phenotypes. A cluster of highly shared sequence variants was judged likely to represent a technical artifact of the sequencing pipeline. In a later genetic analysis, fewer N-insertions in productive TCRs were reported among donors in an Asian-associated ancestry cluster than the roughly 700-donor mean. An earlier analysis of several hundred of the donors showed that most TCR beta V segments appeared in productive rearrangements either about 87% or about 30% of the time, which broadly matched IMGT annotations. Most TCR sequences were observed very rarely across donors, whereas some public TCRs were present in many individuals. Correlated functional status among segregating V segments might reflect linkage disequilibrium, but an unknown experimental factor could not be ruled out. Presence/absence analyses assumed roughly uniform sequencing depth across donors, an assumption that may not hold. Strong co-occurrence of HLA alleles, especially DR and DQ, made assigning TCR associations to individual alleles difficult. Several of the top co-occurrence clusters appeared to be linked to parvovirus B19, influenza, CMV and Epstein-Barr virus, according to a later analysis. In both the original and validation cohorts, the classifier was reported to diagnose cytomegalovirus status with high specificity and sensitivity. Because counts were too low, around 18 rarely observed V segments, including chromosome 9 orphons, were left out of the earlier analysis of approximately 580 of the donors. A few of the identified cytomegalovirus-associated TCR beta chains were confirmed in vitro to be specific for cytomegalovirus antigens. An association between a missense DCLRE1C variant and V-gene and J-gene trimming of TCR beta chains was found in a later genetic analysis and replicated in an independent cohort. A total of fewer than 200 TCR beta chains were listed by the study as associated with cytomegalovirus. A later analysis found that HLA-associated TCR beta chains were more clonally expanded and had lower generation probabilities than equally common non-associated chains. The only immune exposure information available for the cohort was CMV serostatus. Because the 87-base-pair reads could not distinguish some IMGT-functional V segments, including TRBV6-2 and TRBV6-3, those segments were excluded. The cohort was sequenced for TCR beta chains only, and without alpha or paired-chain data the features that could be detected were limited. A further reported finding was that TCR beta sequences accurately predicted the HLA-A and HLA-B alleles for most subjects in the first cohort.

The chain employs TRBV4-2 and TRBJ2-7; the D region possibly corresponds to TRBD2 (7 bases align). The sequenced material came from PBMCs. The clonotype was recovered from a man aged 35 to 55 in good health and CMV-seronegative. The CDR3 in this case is CASSEWGGTQYEQYF. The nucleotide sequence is TGTGCCAGCAGCGAGTGGGGGGGGACACAGTACGAGCAGTACTTC.